This is a list of T cell receptor beta chains from one sample in a study of T cells in Graves' hyperthyroidism and ophthalmopathy. TCRdb re-analysed the multiplex PCR reads in MiXCR, keeping a single row per CDR3 protein. The sample includes some 500,000 distinct CDR3 sequences, roughly 16% of them seen just once. The sample comprised blood. Receptors were obtained from a woman aged 25 to 39 with Graves' ophthalmopathy. Each CDR3 is given with its conserved first and last residue. Each record gives: V gene, J gene, D gene, clone size, CDR3 DNA, CDR3 protein. A D gene is named only where the DNA matches it firmly. For some rows the clone size is stated as once, few or many, or as a class when expanded; others skip it.

V: TRBV5-5; J: TRBJ2-1; D: .; size: .; DNA: TGTGCCAGCAGTTACCCTACTGCTGATAAGCAGTTCTTC; CDR3: CASSYPTADKQFF
V: TRBV5-5; J: TRBJ2-1; D: TRBD1; size: .; DNA: TGTGCCAGCAGCTCGACAGGGGTTTACAATGAGCAGTTCTTC; CDR3: CASSSTGVYNEQFF
V: TRBV6-1; J: TRBJ2-4; D: TRBD2; size: .; DNA: TGTGCCAGCAGCGAGGGACTAGCGGAAGCGGCGGTTATTCAGTACTTC; CDR3: CASSEGLAEAAVIQYF
V: TRBV29-1; J: TRBJ2-7; D: .; size: few; DNA: TGCAGCGTTGAAAAGGGTGAACAGGGAGGATGGGAGCAGTACTTC; CDR3: CSVEKGEQGGWEQYF
V: TRBV28; J: TRBJ1-1; D: TRBD1; size: many; DNA: TGTGCCAGCAGCCCCGCGGGACAGCCTAACACTGAAGCTTTCTTT; CDR3: CASSPAGQPNTEAFF
V: TRBV20-1; J: TRBJ2-7; D: TRBD2; size: few; DNA: TGCAGTGCTACTCCCGGGGGGGGGCGTCACTACGAGCAGTACTTC; CDR3: CSATPGGGRHYEQYF
V: TRBV28; J: TRBJ1-1; D: .; size: .; DNA: TGTGCCAGCAGTTCAGTAGGGGCAGAAACTCTCTTT; CDR3: CASSSVGAETLF
V: TRBV7-9; J: TRBJ2-1; D: .; size: .; DNA: TGTGCCAGCAGCTCCCACACACGACCCTCGAGGGGGAGTGAGCAGTTCTTC; CDR3: CASSSHTRPSRGSEQFF
V: TRBV27; J: TRBJ1-6; D: TRBD1; size: .; DNA: TGTGCCAGCACCGTTACTTTGGGGACAGGGAATTCACCCCTCCACTTT; CDR3: CASTVTLGTGNSPLHF
V: TRBV19; J: TRBJ1-5; D: TRBD1; size: .; DNA: TGTGCCAGTAGTGCCGGGACAGGGGGTCAGCCCCAGCATTTT; CDR3: CASSAGTGGQPQHF
V: TRBV11-2; J: TRBJ2-7; D: TRBD1; size: .; DNA: TGTGCCAGCAGCTCCCTGACAGGGGGCTACGAGCAGTACTTC; CDR3: CASSSLTGGYEQYF
V: TRBV7-2; J: TRBJ2-7; D: .; size: few; DNA: TGTGCCAGCAGCTTAGACTCGGTAATCTCCTACGAGCAGTACTTC; CDR3: CASSLDSVISYEQYF
V: TRBV6-1; J: TRBJ2-5; D: .; size: .; DNA: TGTGCCAGCACTAAATTATATGGGACGGGACAAGAGACCCAGTACTTC; CDR3: CASTKLYGTGQETQYF
V: TRBV11-3; J: TRBJ2-1; D: .; size: many; DNA: TGTGCCAGCAGCCCGGGAATCCAGAAAGGCCTCATCAATGAGCAGTTCTTC; CDR3: CASSPGIQKGLINEQFF
V: TRBV18; J: TRBJ2-5; D: TRBD2; size: many; DNA: TGTGCCAGCTCAACGGGGGGCCAAGAGACCCAGTACTTC; CDR3: CASSTGGQETQYF
V: TRBV28; J: TRBJ2-7; D: TRBD1; size: many; DNA: TGTGCCAGCAGTTTTTTGCCAGGGGGCAACGAGCAGTACTTC; CDR3: CASSFLPGGNEQYF
V: TRBV12-3/TRBV12-4; J: TRBJ2-2; D: .; size: many; DNA: TGTGCCAGCAGTCTGTCTACAGGGAACACCGGGGAGCTGTTTTTT; CDR3: CASSLSTGNTGELFF
V: TRBV5-1; J: TRBJ2-2; D: .; size: .; DNA: TGCGCCAGCAGCACAGACCCCTTTGGGACCGGGGAGCTGTTTTTT; CDR3: CASSTDPFGTGELFF
V: TRBV6-1; J: TRBJ1-2; D: .; size: few; DNA: TGTGCCAGCAGGAAGGACCTAACGAACTATGGCTACACCTTC; CDR3: CASRKDLTNYGYTF
V: TRBV7-3; J: TRBJ2-2; D: .; size: many; DNA: TGTGCCAGCAGCTCTCTGCACACCGGGGAGCTGTTTTTT; CDR3: CASSSLHTGELFF
V: TRBV20-1; J: TRBJ2-7; D: .; size: few; DNA: TGCAGTGCTAGACGGTCCGGGGGAGAGCAGTACTTC; CDR3: CSARRSGGEQYF
V: TRBV7-6; J: TRBJ1-4; D: .; size: few; DNA: TGTGCCAGCAGCCCGGCCCGTCTGGGAATTAATGAAAAACTGTTTTTT; CDR3: CASSPARLGINEKLFF
V: TRBV4-2; J: TRBJ2-4; D: .; size: few; DNA: TGTGCCAGCAGCCAAGATAACGTCGGATTAGGAGCCAAAAACATTCAGTACTTC; CDR3: CASSQDNVGLGAKNIQYF
V: TRBV28; J: TRBJ2-4; D: .; size: many; DNA: TGTGCCAGCAGTTTAAAGGGGCTAGTGGCGGACATTCAGTACTTC; CDR3: CASSLKGLVADIQYF
V: TRBV6-2/TRBV6-3; J: TRBJ2-7; D: .; size: few; DNA: TGTGCCAGCAGGATCCCGAGGGAGCGAGAGTACGAGCAGTACTTC; CDR3: CASRIPREREYEQYF
V: TRBV27; J: TRBJ2-1; D: .; size: .; DNA: TGTGCCAGCAGTTTGGGAAATGTCTGGGATGAGCAGTTCTTC; CDR3: CASSLGNVWDEQFF
V: TRBV7-9; J: TRBJ2-1; D: TRBD2; size: .; DNA: TGTGCCAGCAGCTTAAGGGGACCGGGACTAGCGGGAATGGGCCAGGACAATGAGCAGTTCTTC; CDR3: CASSLRGPGLAGMGQDNEQFF
V: TRBV29-1; J: TRBJ2-7; D: .; size: many; DNA: TGCAGCGTTGAAATTGGGGCCTCCTCCTACGAGCAGTACTTC; CDR3: CSVEIGASSYEQYF
V: TRBV7-2; J: TRBJ2-7; D: .; size: few; DNA: TGTGCCAGCAGCCATAGTGGGGGTTCAAGCGAGCAGTACTTC; CDR3: CASSHSGGSSEQYF
V: TRBV20-1; J: TRBJ2-1; D: TRBD2; size: few; DNA: TGCAGTGCTCTGACTAGCCGCATTAATGAGCAGTTCTTC; CDR3: CSALTSRINEQFF
V: TRBV7-9; J: TRBJ2-4; D: TRBD2; size: .; DNA: TGTGCCAGCAGCTTAGGGGGACTAGCGGGACCAGCCAAAAACATTCAGTACTTC; CDR3: CASSLGGLAGPAKNIQYF
V: TRBV4-3; J: TRBJ1-2; D: .; size: many; DNA: TGCGCCAGCAGCCAAGATACCGGCGGGAGGCTATCCTATGGCTACACCTTC; CDR3: CASSQDTGGRLSYGYTF
V: TRBV20-1; J: TRBJ1-1; D: TRBD1; size: many; DNA: TGCAGTGCTATTACCCGGACAGGGATTGAAGCTTTCTTT; CDR3: CSAITRTGIEAFF
V: TRBV6-1; J: TRBJ2-1; D: TRBD2; size: .; DNA: TGTGCCAGCAGCCACAGGACTAGCGGGAGTCGGAATGAGCAGTTCTTC; CDR3: CASSHRTSGSRNEQFF
V: TRBV7-2; J: TRBJ2-6; D: TRBD2; size: .; DNA: TGCGCCAGCAGTGAGCCCGGGACTAGCCTTTCTGGGGCCAACGTCCTGACTTTC; CDR3: CASSEPGTSLSGANVLTF
V: TRBV6-1; J: TRBJ2-1; D: TRBD1; size: few; DNA: TGTGCCAGCAGTGAAACAGGGGGCAATGAGCAGTTCTTC; CDR3: CASSETGGNEQFF
V: TRBV20-1; J: TRBJ2-1; D: .; size: few; DNA: TGCAGTGCTAGTCCCGTCGCGAGCTCCTACAATGAGCAGTTCTTC; CDR3: CSASPVASSYNEQFF
V: TRBV4-3; J: TRBJ2-3; D: TRBD2; size: many; DNA: TGCGCCAGCAGCCAAGAAGGAGCGGGAACGTATACGCAGTATTTT; CDR3: CASSQEGAGTYTQYF
V: TRBV20-1; J: TRBJ1-4; D: TRBD1; size: many; DNA: TGCAGTGCTAGGGATACCTTAGGGGGCGCGGCTAATGAAAAACTGTTTTTT; CDR3: CSARDTLGGAANEKLFF
V: TRBV3-1; J: TRBJ1-4; D: .; size: many; DNA: TGTGCCAGCAGCCGTGGAGTAGGGAGAGGAGAAAAACTGTTTTTT; CDR3: CASSRGVGRGEKLFF
V: TRBV3-1; J: TRBJ2-7; D: .; size: many; DNA: TGTGCCAGCAGCCAAAGAAACGAGCAGTACTTC; CDR3: CASSQRNEQYF
V: TRBV2; J: TRBJ2-1; D: .; size: .; DNA: TGTGCCAGCAATCAGGAGAACTACAATGAGCAGTTCTTC; CDR3: CASNQENYNEQFF
V: TRBV12-3/TRBV12-4; J: TRBJ1-2; D: TRBD1; size: few; DNA: TGTGCCAGCAGACTACAGGGGACAAACTATGGCTACACCTTC; CDR3: CASRLQGTNYGYTF
V: TRBV20-1; J: TRBJ2-2; D: .; size: few; DNA: TGCAGTGCTAGCCGGGGAAACGGGGCCGGGGAGCTGTTTTTT; CDR3: CSASRGNGAGELFF
V: TRBV3-1; J: TRBJ1-6; D: .; size: many; DNA: TGTGCCAGCAGCCAAGGGGCTAATTCACCCCTCCACTTT; CDR3: CASSQGANSPLHF
V: TRBV3-1; J: TRBJ2-1; D: .; size: few; DNA: TGTGCCAGCAGCCAACCGAGCGACCCGGCGGGGAGTCCCGCCTACAATGAGCAGTTCTTC; CDR3: CASSQPSDPAGSPAYNEQFF
V: TRBV7-6; J: TRBJ1-1; D: .; size: few; DNA: TGTGCCAGCAGCTTAGGAGTAGAGGGCGGAGGAAACACTGAAGCTTTCTTT; CDR3: CASSLGVEGGGNTEAFF
V: TRBV19; J: TRBJ1-5; D: TRBD1; size: many; DNA: TGTGCCAGTAGTATAGTGGGACAGGGCTCTTATCAGCCCCAGCATTTT; CDR3: CASSIVGQGSYQPQHF
V: TRBV5-1; J: TRBJ2-7; D: .; size: many; DNA: TGCGCCAGCAGCTTGGATTCTAGCCGAACCTACGAGCAGTACTTC; CDR3: CASSLDSSRTYEQYF
V: TRBV30; J: TRBJ2-2; D: .; size: many; DNA: TGTGCCTGGAGTAGAAGGGGGACAACCGGGGAGCTGTTTTTT; CDR3: CAWSRRGTTGELFF